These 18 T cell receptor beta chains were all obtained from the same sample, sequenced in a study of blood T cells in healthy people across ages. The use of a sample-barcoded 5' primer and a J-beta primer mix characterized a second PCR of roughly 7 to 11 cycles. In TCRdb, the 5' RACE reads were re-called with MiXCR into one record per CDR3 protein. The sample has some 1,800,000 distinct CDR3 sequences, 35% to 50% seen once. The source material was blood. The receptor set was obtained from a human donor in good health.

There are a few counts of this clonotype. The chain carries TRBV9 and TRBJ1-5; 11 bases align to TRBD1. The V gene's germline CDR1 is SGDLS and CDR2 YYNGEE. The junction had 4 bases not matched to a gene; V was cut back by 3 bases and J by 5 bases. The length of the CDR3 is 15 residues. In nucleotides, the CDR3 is TGTGCCAGCAGCGGCCGGGACAGGGGGGATCAGCCCCAGCATTTT. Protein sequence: CASSGRDRGDQPQHF.

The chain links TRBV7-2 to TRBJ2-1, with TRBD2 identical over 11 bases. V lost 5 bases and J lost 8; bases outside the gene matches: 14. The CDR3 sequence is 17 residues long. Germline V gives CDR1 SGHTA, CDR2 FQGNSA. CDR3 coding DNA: TGTGCCAGCAGCCTACTCAAGACTAGCGGGGTAGGGGATGAGCAGTTCTTC. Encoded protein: CASSLLKTSGVGDEQFF. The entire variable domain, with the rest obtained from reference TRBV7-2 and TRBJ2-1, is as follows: GAGVSQSPSNKVTEKGKDVELRCDPISGHTALYWYRQSLGQGLEFLIYFQGNSAPDKSGLPSDRFSAERTGGSVSTLTIQRTQQEDSAVYLCASSLLKTSGVGDEQFFGPGTRLTVL.

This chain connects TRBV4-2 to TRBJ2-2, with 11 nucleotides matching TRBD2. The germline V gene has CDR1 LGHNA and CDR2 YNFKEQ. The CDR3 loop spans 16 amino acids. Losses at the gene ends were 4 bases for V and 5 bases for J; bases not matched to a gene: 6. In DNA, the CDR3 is TGTGCCAGCAGCCCGACTAGCGGGGTTTTGACCGGGGAGCTGTTTTTT. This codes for CASSPTSGVLTGELFF.

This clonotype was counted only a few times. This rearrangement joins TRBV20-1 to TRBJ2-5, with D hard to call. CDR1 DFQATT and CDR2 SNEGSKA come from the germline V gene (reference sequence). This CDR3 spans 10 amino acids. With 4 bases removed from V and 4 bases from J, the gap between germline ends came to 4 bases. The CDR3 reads CSAISETQYF. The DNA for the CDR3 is TGCAGTGCTATATCAGAGACCCAGTACTTC.

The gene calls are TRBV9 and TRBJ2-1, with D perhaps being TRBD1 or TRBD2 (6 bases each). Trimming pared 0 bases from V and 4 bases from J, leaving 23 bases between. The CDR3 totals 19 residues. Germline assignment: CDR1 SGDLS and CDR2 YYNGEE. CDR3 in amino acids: CASSVVMGGLAPYYNEQFF. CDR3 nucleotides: TGTGCCAGCAGCGTAGTAATGGGGGGCCTAGCGCCATATTACAATGAGCAGTTCTTC.

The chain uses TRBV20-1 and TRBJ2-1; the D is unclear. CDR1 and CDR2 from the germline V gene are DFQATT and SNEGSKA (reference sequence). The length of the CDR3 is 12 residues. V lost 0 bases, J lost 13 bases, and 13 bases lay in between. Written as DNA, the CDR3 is TGCAGTGCTAGAGATCCCTTGCGCAGTCAGTTCTTC. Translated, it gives CSARDPLRSQFF.

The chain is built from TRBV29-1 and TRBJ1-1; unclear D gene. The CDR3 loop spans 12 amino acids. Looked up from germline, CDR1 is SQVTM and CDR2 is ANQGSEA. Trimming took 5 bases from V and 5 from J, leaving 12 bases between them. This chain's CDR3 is CSVSQLGTEAFF. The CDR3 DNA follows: TGCAGCGTTAGTCAGCTGGGAACTGAAGCTTTCTTT.

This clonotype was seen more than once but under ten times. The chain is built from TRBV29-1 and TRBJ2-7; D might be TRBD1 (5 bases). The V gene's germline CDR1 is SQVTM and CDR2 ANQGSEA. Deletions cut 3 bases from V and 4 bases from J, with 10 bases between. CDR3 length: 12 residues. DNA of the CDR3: TGCAGCGTTGAGGAGACAGAGTACGAGCAGTACTTC. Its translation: CSVEETEYEQYF.

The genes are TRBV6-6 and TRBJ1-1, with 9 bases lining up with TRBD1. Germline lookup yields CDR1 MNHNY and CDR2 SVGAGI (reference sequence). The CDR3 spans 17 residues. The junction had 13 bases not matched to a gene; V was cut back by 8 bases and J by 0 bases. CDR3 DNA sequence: TGTGCCAGCCAACATACAGGGGGCCGTAACATGAACACTGAAGCTTTCTTT. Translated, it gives CASQHTGGRNMNTEAFF.

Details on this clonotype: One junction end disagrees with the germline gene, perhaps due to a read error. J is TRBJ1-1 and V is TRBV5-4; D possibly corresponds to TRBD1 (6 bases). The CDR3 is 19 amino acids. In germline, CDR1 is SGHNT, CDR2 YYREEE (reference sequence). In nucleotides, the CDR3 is TGTGCCAGCAGCTTGGGGGATGACAGGAGAGGAGATATGAACATTGAAGCTTTCTTT. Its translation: CASSLGDDRRGDMNIEAFF.

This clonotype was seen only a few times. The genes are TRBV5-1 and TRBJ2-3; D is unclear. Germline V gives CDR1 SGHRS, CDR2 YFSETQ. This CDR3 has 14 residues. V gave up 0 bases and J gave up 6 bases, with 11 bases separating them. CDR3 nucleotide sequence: TGCGCCAGCAGCTTGGACTCCCACCCCGATACGCAGTATTTT. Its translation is CASSLDSHPDTQYF. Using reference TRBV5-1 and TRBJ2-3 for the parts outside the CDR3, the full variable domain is KAGVTQTPRYLIKTRGQQVTLSCSPISGHRSVSWYQQTPGQGLQFLFEYFSETQRNKGNFPGRFSGRQFSNSRSEMNVSTLELGDSALYLCASSLDSHPDTQYFGPGTRLTVL.

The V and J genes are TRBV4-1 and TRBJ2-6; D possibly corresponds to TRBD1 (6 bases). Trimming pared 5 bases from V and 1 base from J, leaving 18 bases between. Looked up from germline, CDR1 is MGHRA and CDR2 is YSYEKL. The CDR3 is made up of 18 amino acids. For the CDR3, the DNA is TGCGCCAGCAGCTATACAGGGCCCAGGCAATCTGGGGCCAACGTCCTGACTTTC. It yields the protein CASSYTGPRQSGANVLTF.

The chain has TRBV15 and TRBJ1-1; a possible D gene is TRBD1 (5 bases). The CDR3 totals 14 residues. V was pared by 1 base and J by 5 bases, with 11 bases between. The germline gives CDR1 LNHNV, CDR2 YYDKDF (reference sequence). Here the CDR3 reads CATSRALPGTEAFF. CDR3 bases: TGTGCCACCAGCAGAGCACTACCAGGGACTGAAGCTTTCTTT.

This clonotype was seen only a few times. CDR3 sequence: CSANRDPYSPLHF. The CDR3 DNA reads as TGCAGTGCTAACCGGGACCCTTATTCACCCCTCCACTTT. V usage is TRBV20-1 and J usage is TRBJ1-6; tentatively, D is TRBD1 (5 bases). The germline gives CDR1 DFQATT, CDR2 SNEGSKA (reference sequence). This CDR3 has 13 residues. The V gene lost 4 bases and the J gene lost 8 bases, with 12 bases spanning the gap.

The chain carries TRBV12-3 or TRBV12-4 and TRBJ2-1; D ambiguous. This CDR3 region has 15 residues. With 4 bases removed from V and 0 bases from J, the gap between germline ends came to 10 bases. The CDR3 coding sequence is TGTGCCAGCAGTTGCGACGGTAGCTCCTACAATGAGCAGTTCTTC. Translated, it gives CASSCDGSSYNEQFF.

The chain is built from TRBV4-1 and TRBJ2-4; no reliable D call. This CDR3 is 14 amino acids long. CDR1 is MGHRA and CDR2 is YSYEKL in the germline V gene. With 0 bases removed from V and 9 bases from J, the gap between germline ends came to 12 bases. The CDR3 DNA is TGCGCCAGCAGCCAAGATAGTGGATGGGGCATTCAGTACTTC. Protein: CASSQDSGWGIQYF.

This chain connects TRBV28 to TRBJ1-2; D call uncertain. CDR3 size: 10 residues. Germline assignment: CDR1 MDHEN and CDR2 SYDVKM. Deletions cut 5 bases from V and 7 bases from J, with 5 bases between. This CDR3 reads CASSAVGYTF. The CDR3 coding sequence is TGTGCCAGCAGTGCGGTTGGCTACACCTTC.

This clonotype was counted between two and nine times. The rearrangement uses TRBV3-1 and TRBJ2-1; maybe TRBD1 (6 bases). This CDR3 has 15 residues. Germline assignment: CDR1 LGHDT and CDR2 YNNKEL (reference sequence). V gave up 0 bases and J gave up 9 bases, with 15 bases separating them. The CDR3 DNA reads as TGTGCCAGCAGCCAAGAGGCGGGCCTAGGGGGTGAGCAGTTCTTC. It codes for CASSQEAGLGGEQFF.